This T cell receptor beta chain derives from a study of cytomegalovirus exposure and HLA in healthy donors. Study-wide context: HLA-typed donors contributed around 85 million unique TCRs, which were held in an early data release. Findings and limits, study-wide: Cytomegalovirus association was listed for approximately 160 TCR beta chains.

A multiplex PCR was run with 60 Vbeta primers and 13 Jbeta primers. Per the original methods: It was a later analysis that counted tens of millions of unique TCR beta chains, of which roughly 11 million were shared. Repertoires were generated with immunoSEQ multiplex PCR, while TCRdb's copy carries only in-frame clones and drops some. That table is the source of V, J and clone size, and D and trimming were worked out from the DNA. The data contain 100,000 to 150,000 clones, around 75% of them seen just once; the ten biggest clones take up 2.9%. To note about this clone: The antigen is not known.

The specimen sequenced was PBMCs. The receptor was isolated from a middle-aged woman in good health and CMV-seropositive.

The CDR3 coding sequence is TGTGCCAGCAGTGAAGACGGGGGCTCCTACGAGCAGTACTTC. It translates to CASSEDGGSYEQYF. The chain combines TRBV6-4 with TRBJ2-7, with D possibly being TRBD2 (6 bases). Per the germline V gene, CDR1 is MRHNA and CDR2 is SNTAGT. This CDR3 is 14 amino acids long. Between the trimmed V and J ends, which lost 3 bases and 0 bases, there was a span of 9 bases.